This TCR beta chain is from a study of T cells in Graves' hyperthyroidism and ophthalmopathy. About the research overall: Peripheral blood draws took place at initial diagnosis, ahead of any treatment. The study, taken as a whole, reports: Blood also carried most thyroid clonotypes expanded above 0.001. Progression to ophthalmopathy was predicted a median of 6.5 months early.

Patients showing uncontrolled infection, other autoimmune disease, pregnancy or lactation were ineligible. The source material, RNA transcripts, was used to amplify TCR beta CDR3 regions. An initial round of RT-PCR targeting the TCR CDR3 relied on the HTBI primer set. TCRdb fed the multiplex PCR reads into MiXCR, producing one record per CDR3 protein. The profile shows more than 300,000 distinct CDR3 sequences, around 15% of them singletons. Trimming took 3 bases from V and 0 from J, leaving 24 bases between them. CDR3 length: 20 amino acids. Germline lookup yields CDR1 LGHNA and CDR2 YNFKEQ. This clonotype was counted ten times or more. Its antigen remains unknown.

The sample comprised blood. The V and J genes are TRBV4-2 and TRBJ2-1, with unresolved D. The TCR originated in a woman in her twenties or thirties with Graves' ophthalmopathy. CDR3 nucleotides: TGTGCCAGCAGCCACCCCGCACCCCACAGACAAACAGACTCCTACAATGAGCAGTTCTTC. This sequence encodes CASSHPAPHRQTDSYNEQFF.